This T cell receptor beta chain came from a study of T and B cells in COVID-19 patients. Each TRB amplification used about 230-550 ng of genomic DNA from blood. Sample share makes this clonotype medium-sized. This CDR3 region has 19 residues. The germline CDR1 and CDR2 sequences are LNHNV and YYDKDF (reference sequence). V was clipped by 3 bases and J by 0 bases; unmatched bases: 10. Multiplex PCR with BIOMED2 TRB-A/B primer pools amplified TRB rearrangements. TCRdb fed the multiplex PCR reads into MiXCR, producing one record per CDR3 protein. Among about 15,000 distinct CDR3 sequences, about 30% were seen once, and the ten largest hold more than 0.9%.

The source of this sequence is a human donor who had recovered from COVID-19. The sample comprised blood. V and J are TRBV15 and TRBJ2-6; 8 nucleotides agree with TRBD1. CDR3 sequence (DNA): TGTGCCACCAGCAGCAACCCGGGACAGGAATTCTCTGGGGCCAACGTCCTGACTTTC. Encoded protein: CATSSNPGQEFSGANVLTF.